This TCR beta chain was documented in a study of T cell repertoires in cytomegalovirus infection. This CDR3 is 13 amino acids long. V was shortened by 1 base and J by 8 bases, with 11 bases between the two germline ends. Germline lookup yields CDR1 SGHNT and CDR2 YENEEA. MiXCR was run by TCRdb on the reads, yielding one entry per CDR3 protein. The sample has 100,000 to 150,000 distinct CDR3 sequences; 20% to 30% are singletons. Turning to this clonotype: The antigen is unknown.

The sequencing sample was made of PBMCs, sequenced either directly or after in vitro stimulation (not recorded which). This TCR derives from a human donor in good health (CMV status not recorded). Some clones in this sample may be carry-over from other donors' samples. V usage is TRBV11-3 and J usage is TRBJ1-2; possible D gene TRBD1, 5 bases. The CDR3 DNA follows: TGTGCCAGCAGCTTAGTAGGGGAGCAAGGCTACACCTTC. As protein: CASSLVGEQGYTF.